One sample yielded the 5 T cell receptor beta chains listed below, sequenced in a study of preoperative IRX-2 immunotherapy in early breast cancer. As for treatment: preoperative locoregional IRX-2 cytokine immunotherapy. Only in-frame clones appear in the TCRdb table, and some are missing; sequencing was by immunoSEQ multiplex PCR. The sample includes around 57,000 clones, roughly 95% of them seen just once. This specimen was acquired from a patient treated with IRX-2 immunotherapy. Receptors originate from a human donor with breast cancer.

The chain uses TRBV7-7 and TRBJ2-5; D is uncertain. In germline, CDR1 is SSHAT, CDR2 FNYEAQ (reference sequence). CDR3 size: 12 residues. Trimming removed 4 bases at V and 4 bases at J, with 7 bases between. CDR3 amino acids: CASSSVGETQYF. The CDR3 DNA reads as TGTGCCAGCAGCTCGGTAGGAGAGACCCAGTACTTC.

The chain combines TRBV5-4 with TRBJ1-2; TRBD1 agrees at 8 bases. Germline V gene lookup returns CDR1 SGHNT and CDR2 YYREEE (reference sequence). This CDR3 has 12 residues. V was pared by 5 bases and J by 6 bases, with 3 bases of the junction left unmatched. The CDR3 nucleotides read TGTGCCAGCAGAGGGGGACAGGATGGCTACACCTTC. Amino acid sequence: CASRGGQDGYTF.

V and J are TRBV7-9 and TRBJ2-5; 15 nucleotides align to TRBD2. This CDR3 is built from 16 residues. With 5 bases clipped from V and 5 bases from J, the junction kept 6 bases outside the gene matches. Per the germline V gene, CDR1 is SEHNR and CDR2 is FQNEAQ (reference sequence). In nucleotides, the CDR3 is TGTGCCAGCAGCCCGGGACTAGCGGGAGGCTATGAGACCCAGTACTTC. The encoded protein is CASSPGLAGGYETQYF.

The V call is TRBV5-1, the J call TRBJ1-1, with TRBD1 matching 9 bases. Looked up from germline, CDR1 is SGHRS and CDR2 is YFSETQ. V trimming: 4 bases; J trimming: 0 bases; junction bases outside the gene matches: 4. The CDR3 runs to 15 residues. The DNA of the CDR3 is TGCGCCAGCAGCCCCTGGACAGGGGTGAACACTGAAGCTTTCTTT. It translates to CASSPWTGVNTEAFF.

The chain carries TRBV5-6 and TRBJ1-6; tentatively, D is TRBD1 (5 bases). The germline CDR1 and CDR2 sequences are SGHDT and YYEEEE. The germline V and J ends were trimmed by 4 bases and 10 bases, with 15 bases remaining between them. The CDR3 covers 14 residues. As DNA, the CDR3 is TGTGCCAGCAGCCGAGGGGCGGATCAATCACCCCTCCACTTT. It yields the protein CASSRGADQSPLHF.